The 15 T cell receptor beta chains presented below share a single source sample, sequenced in a study of blood T cells in healthy people across ages. Together with a sample-barcoded 5' primer, a J-beta primer mix was included in a second PCR lasting about 6 to 12 cycles. TCRdb reprocessed the 5' RACE reads with MiXCR, giving one entry per CDR3 protein. Of over a million distinct CDR3 sequences detected, about 43% appear once; the ten largest clones hold 7.9%. Material for sequencing was blood. These receptors all stem from a woman between 18 and 29 years old in good health.

To note about this clonotype: The junction and the germline gene differ at one end; a read error may be behind it. The chain joins TRBV28 to TRBJ1-2, with a tentative D call TRBD1 (6 bases). The CDR3 contains 13 residues. Per germline, CDR1 MDHEN and CDR2 SYDVKM. The CDR3 reads CASTRDTNYDYTF. The CDR3 nucleotides are TGTGCCAGCACCCGGGACACCAACTATGACTACACCTTC.

In its sample, this clonotype was seen a few times. This sequence joins TRBV6-2 or TRBV6-3 and TRBJ2-1; 16 nucleotides align to TRBD2. Germline V gene data show CDR1 as MNHEY and CDR2 as SVGEGT. The CDR3 sequence is 20 residues long. With 4 bases clipped from V and 2 bases from J, the junction kept 11 bases outside the gene matches. CDR3 region: CASSSRPGLAGGNAYNEQFF. CDR3 coding DNA: TGTGCCAGCAGTTCAAGACCGGGACTAGCGGGAGGGAACGCCTACAATGAGCAGTTCTTC.

The chain couples TRBV12-3 or TRBV12-4 to TRBJ2-1; TRBD2 matches 14 bases. This CDR3 has 19 amino acids. V lost 3 bases, J lost 6 bases, and 13 bases stayed unmatched. In DNA form, the CDR3 reads TGTGCCAGCAGTTTCCCCGGGACTAGCGGGAGATGGGCGCGCAATGAGCAGTTCTTC. This gives the protein CASSFPGTSGRWARNEQFF.

This clonotype was detected only a few times. CDR3 bases: TGTGCCAGCAGCTTAGGGGCAGAGACTTCCAATCAGCCCCAGCATTTT. It is translated as CASSLGAETSNQPQHF. The chain has TRBV7-8 and TRBJ1-5; D is undetermined. The germline V and J ends were trimmed by 1 base and 3 bases, with 13 bases remaining between them. The CDR3 contains 16 residues. Germline loops: CDR1 SGHVS, CDR2 FQNEAQ.

This clonotype was counted between two and nine times. This chain uses TRBV7-9 with TRBJ2-7; 7 positions match TRBD1. The CDR3 has 18 residues. V lost 5 bases to trimming and J lost 2 bases; unmatched junction nucleotides: 18. Germline V gene data show CDR1 as SEHNR and CDR2 as FQNEAQ (reference sequence). The DNA of the CDR3 is TGTGCCAGCAGCCCCGCTCTACCTACAGGGGAAATGACCTACGAGCAGTACTTC. It encodes CASSPALPTGEMTYEQYF.

The chain joins TRBV6-1 to TRBJ1-4, with 9 positions matching TRBD1. The CDR3 length is 17 residues. Germline trimming cut 3 bases from V and 3 bases from J; bases unmatched to any gene: 8. Looked up from germline, CDR1 is MNHNS and CDR2 is SASEGT. The chain's CDR3 is CASSDAGQGGANEKLFF. DNA for the CDR3: TGTGCCAGCAGTGATGCGGGACAGGGAGGAGCTAATGAAAAACTGTTTTTT.

This clonotype was counted a few times. V is TRBV20-1 and J is TRBJ2-1, with 15 bases identical to TRBD2. After removal of 1 base from V and 7 bases from J, the junction contained 5 bases not matched to a gene. The CDR3 contains 16 residues. CDR1 and CDR2 (germline): DFQATT, SNEGSKA (reference sequence). CDR3 DNA: TGCAGTGCTAGAGGCGGACTAGCGGGGGGGCTAAATGAGCAGTTCTTC. Protein sequence: CSARGGLAGGLNEQFF.

The V call is TRBV7-9, the J call TRBJ2-7; D may be TRBD1 (5 bases). This CDR3 comprises 14 residues. The V end was cut by 5 bases, the J end by 3 bases, with 14 bases between. The germline CDR1 and CDR2 sequences are SEHNR and FQNEAQ (reference sequence). CDR3 bases: TGTGCCAGCAGCCCCCGGACACCTCGCTACGAGCAGTACTTC. It encodes CASSPRTPRYEQYF.

This clonotype was picked up a small number of times. The chain is built from TRBV30 and TRBJ2-7; unclear D gene. The germline V gene has CDR1 GTSNPN and CDR2 SVGIG (reference sequence). The length of the CDR3 is 12 residues. The ends were cut back, 2 bases at V and 4 bases at J, with 9 bases in the middle. The CDR3 coding sequence is TGTGCCTGGAGTTCCAACAATTACGAGCAGTACTTC. Encoded protein: CAWSSNNYEQYF.

This clonotype was observed a handful of times. V usage is TRBV12-3 or TRBV12-4 and J usage is TRBJ2-3; 10 bases line up with TRBD2. Unmatched junction bases numbered 8, after V lost 10 bases and J lost 4 bases. The CDR3 has 14 residues. The CDR3 here is CATSLAGDSDTQYF. Written as DNA, the CDR3 is TGTGCCACCAGCCTAGCGGGAGATTCAGATACGCAGTATTTT.

V and J are TRBV18 and TRBJ2-7; the match to TRBD2 covers 7 bases. This CDR3 is built from 16 residues. Germline trimming cut 5 bases from V and 0 bases from J; bases unmatched to any gene: 10. Germline CDR1 and CDR2: KGHSH and LQKENI. For the CDR3, the DNA is TGTGCCAGCTCAGCGGAACTAGCGCCGAGCTCCTACGAGCAGTACTTC. Encoded protein: CASSAELAPSSYEQYF. The full variable domain, its missing parts supplied by reference TRBV18 and TRBJ2-7, is NAGVMQNPRHLVRRRGQEARLRCSPMKGHSHVYWYRQLPEEGLKFMVYLQKENIIDESGMPKERFSAEFPKEGPSILRIQQVVRGDSAAYFCASSAELAPSSYEQYFGPGTRLTVT.

The chain couples TRBV9 to TRBJ2-3; D remains ambiguous. V lost 5 bases and J 2 bases, leaving 9 bases between the germline ends. The germline gives CDR1 SGDLS, CDR2 YYNGEE. There are 13 residues in the CDR3. The CDR3 nucleotides are TGTGCCAGCAGGCCCAGGACCACAGATACGCAGTATTTT. Amino acid sequence: CASRPRTTDTQYF.

V and J are TRBV7-9 and TRBJ2-3, with D unresolved. Germline V gives CDR1 SEHNR, CDR2 FQNEAQ (reference sequence). V was clipped by 5 bases and J by 5 bases, with 14 bases between them. The CDR3 contains 14 residues. CDR3 sequence (DNA): TGTGCCAGCAGCCTCAGTGGGCCGGAAGATACGCAGTATTTT. It encodes CASSLSGPEDTQYF.

J is TRBJ2-6 and V is TRBV11-1; no definite D call. CDR1 and CDR2 from the germline V gene are SGHAT and FQDESV (reference sequence). Trimming took off 5 bases at V and 10 bases at J, with 12 bases between the two ends. This CDR3 has 13 residues. This CDR3 reads CASSPRQLNVLTF. CDR3 DNA sequence: TGTGCCAGCAGCCCCCGGCAGTTAAACGTCCTGACTTTC.

The rearrangement links TRBV20-1 to TRBJ2-7, with a tentative D call TRBD1 (6 bases). V lost 5 bases to trimming and J lost 7 bases, with 21 bases between them. CDR1 DFQATT and CDR2 SNEGSKA come from the germline V gene (reference sequence). The CDR3 runs 14 residues. This CDR3 is CSAPQGSSLGEQYF. CDR3 DNA sequence: TGCAGTGCTCCTCAGGGGTCCTCCTTGGGGGAGCAGTACTTC.